This TCR beta chain was retrieved from a study of response to subunit inactivated influenza vaccine. Study-wide points: The study's authors posited that every seasonal influenza vaccination enlists few new T cells.

Of note for this clonotype: Its target is not known.

One entry per CDR3 protein, called by TCRdb with MiXCR from the RT-PCR reads. The data show around 790,000 distinct CDR3 sequences, 21% seen once. The TCR was taken from a man in his forties or fifties who received an inactivated influenza vaccine. The sample was PBMCs from blood, taken 4 to 6 days after vaccination.

CDR3 loop: CASSRGQVVYNEQFF. The CDR3 nucleotides read TGTGCCAGCAGTCGCGGACAGGTTGTTTACAATGAGCAGTTCTTC. The gene calls are TRBV6-1 and TRBJ2-1, with 7 positions matching TRBD1. V lost 5 bases, J lost 4 bases, and 8 bases stayed unmatched. Germline V lookup: CDR1 MNHNS, CDR2 SASEGT. CDR3 size: 15 residues.